This T cell receptor (beta chain) was observed in a study of CD8 T cells in Susac syndrome. The CDR3 is 17 residues long. Germline V gene sequence: CDR1 SEHNR, CDR2 FQNEAQ (reference sequence). V was clipped by 5 bases and J by 1 base; unmatched bases: 10. Study-level points and caveats: An acknowledgment was made by the study that its TCR sequencing and HLA analysis involved relatively few individuals.

The controls were healthy donors who were matched for age and sex. The table lists this clonotype with a count of one. The target antigen is unknown. After extraction with the RNeasy kit, 0.5 to 1 ug of the RNA was reverse transcribed using random hexamers. By means of immunoSEQ multiplex PCR, TCR beta CDR3 spanning 54 Vbeta and 13 Jbeta underwent amplification. TCRdb redid the calling of the immunoSEQ multiplex PCR reads with MiXCR, one entry per CDR3 protein. The sample records tens of thousands of distinct CDR3 sequences, 85% to 95% being singletons. This TCR came from a human donor in good health. The sample was CD8+ T cells from PBMCs. The rearrangement links TRBV7-9 to TRBJ2-3, with TRBD2 matching over 9 bases. The CDR3 sequence: CASSRGGVAGGTDTQYF. In nucleotides, the CDR3 is TGTGCCAGCAGCCGCGGAGGGGTAGCGGGGGGCACAGATACGCAGTATTTT.